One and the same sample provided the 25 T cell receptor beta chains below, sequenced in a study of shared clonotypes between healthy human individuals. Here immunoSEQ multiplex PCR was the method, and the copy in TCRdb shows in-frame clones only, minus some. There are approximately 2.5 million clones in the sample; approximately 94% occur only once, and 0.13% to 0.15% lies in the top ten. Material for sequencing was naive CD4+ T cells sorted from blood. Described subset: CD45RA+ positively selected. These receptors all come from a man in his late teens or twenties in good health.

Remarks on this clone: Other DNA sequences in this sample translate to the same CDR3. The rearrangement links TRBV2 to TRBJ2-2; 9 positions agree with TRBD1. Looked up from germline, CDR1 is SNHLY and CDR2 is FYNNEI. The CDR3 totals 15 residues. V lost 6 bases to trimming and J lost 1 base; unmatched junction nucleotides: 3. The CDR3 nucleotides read TGTGCCAGCAGCGGGACAGGGAGGAACACCGGGGAGCTGTTTTTT. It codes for CASSGTGRNTGELFF. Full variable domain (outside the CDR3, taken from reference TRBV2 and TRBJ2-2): EPEVTQTPSHQVTQMGQEVILRCVPISNHLYFYWYRQILGQKVEFLVSFYNNEISEKSEIFDDQFSVERPDGSNFTLKIRSTKLEDSAMYFCASSGTGRNTGELFFGEGSRLTVL.

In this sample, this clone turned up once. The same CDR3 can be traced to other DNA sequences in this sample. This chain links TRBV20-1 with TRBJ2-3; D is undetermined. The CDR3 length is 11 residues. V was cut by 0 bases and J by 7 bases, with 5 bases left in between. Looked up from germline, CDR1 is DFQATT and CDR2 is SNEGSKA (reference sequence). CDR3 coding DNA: TGCAGTGCTAGAGATCTTCATACGCAGTATTTT. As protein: CSARDLHTQYF.

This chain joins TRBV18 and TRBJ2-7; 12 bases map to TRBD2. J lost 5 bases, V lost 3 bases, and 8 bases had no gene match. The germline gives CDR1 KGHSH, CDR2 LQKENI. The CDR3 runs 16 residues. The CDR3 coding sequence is TGTGCCAGCTCACCCCGACTAGCGGGAGAAGCAAACGAGCAGTACTTC. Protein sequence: CASSPRLAGEANEQYF.

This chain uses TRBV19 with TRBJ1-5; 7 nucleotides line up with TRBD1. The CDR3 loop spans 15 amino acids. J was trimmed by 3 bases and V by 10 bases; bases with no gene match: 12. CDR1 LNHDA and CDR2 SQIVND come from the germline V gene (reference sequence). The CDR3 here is CATGLGDSLNQPQHF. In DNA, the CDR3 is TGTGCCACCGGACTGGGGGACAGCCTCAATCAGCCCCAGCATTTT.

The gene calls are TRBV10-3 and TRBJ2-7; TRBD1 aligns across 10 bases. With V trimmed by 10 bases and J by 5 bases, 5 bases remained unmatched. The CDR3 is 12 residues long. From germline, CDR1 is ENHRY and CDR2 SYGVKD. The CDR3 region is CATATGGDEQYF. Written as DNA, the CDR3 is TGTGCCACCGCGACAGGGGGCGACGAGCAGTACTTC.

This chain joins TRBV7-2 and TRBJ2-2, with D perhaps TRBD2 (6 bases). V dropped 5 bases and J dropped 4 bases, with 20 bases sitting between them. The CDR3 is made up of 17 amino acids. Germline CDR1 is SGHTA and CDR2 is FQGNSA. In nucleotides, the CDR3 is TGTGCCAGCAGCACCCTCGCCGGGAGTCGTGGCACCGGGGAGCTGTTTTTT. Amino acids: CASSTLAGSRGTGELFF.

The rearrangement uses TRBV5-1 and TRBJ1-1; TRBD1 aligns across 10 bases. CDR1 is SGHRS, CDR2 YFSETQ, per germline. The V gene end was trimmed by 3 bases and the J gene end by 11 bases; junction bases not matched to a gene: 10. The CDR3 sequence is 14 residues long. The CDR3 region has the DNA TGCGCCAGCAGCTGGGGACAGGGGCGGTGGGGGGCTTTCTTT. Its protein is CASSWGQGRWGAFF.

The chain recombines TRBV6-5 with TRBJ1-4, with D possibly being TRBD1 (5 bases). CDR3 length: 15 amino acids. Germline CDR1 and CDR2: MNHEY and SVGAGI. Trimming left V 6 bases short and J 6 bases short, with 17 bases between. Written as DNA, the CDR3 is TGTGCCAGCAGGGCCTTGGGGGTCGGGGATGAAAAACTGTTTTTT. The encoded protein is CASRALGVGDEKLFF.

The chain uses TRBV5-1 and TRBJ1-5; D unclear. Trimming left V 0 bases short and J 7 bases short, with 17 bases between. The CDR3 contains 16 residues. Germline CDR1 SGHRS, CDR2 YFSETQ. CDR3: CASSLEATSGGQPQHF. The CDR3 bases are TGCGCCAGCAGCTTGGAGGCCACATCAGGAGGACAGCCCCAGCATTTT.

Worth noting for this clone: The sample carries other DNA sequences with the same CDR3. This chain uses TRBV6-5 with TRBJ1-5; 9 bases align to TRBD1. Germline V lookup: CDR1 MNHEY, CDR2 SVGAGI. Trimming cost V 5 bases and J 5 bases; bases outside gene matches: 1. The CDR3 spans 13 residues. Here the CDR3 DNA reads TGTGCCAGCAGTAGGACAGGGGATCAGCCCCAGCATTTT. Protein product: CASSRTGDQPQHF.

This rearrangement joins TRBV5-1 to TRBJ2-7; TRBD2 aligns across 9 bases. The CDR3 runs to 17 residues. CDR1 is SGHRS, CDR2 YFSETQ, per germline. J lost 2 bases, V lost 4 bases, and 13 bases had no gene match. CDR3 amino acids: CASSAVVAGVIPYEQYF. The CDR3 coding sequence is TGCGCCAGCAGCGCGGTGGTAGCGGGGGTTATTCCCTACGAGCAGTACTTC.

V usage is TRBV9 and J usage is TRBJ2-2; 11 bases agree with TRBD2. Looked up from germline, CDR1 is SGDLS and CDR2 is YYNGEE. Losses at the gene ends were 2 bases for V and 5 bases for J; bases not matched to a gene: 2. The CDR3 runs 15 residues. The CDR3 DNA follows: TGTGCCAGCAGCGTTAGCGGGAGGGTTACCGGGGAGCTGTTTTTT. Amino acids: CASSVSGRVTGELFF.

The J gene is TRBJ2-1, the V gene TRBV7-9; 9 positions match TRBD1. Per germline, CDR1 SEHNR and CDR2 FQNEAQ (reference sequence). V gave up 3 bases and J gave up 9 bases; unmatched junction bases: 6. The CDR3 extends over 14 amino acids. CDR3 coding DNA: TGTGCCAGCAGCTTGGGACAGGGAATTGGTGAGCAGTTCTTC. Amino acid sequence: CASSLGQGIGEQFF.

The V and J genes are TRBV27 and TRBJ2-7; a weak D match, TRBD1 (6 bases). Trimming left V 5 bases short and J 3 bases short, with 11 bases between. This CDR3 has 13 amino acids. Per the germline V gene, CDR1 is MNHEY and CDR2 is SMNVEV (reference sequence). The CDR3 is CASSNRADYEQYF. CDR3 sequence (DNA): TGTGCCAGCAGTAACAGGGCCGACTACGAGCAGTACTTC.

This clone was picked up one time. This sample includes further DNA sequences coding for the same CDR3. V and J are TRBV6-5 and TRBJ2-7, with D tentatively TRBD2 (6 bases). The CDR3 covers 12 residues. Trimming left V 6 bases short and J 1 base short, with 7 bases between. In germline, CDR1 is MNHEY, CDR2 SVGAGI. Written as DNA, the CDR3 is TGTGCCAGCAGGGGAGGATCCTACGAGCAGTACTTC. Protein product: CASRGGSYEQYF.

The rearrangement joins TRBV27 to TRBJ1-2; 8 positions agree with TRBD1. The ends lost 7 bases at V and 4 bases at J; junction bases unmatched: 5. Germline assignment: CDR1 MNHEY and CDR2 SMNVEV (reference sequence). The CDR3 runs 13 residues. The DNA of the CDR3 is TGTGCCAGCACCACCGGGACAGGCTATGGCTACACCTTC. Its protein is CASTTGTGYGYTF.

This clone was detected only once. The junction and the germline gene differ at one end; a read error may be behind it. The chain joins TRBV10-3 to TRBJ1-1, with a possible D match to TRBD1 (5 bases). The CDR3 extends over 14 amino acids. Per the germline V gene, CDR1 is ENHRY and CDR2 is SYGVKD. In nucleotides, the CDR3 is TGTGCCATCAGTGGGGGCCGGCCCGGTCCCCTTAGAGTCTTT. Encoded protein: CAISGGRPGPLRVF.

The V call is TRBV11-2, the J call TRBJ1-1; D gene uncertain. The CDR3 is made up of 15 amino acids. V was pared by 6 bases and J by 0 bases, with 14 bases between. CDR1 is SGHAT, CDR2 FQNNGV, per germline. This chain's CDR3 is CASRIIGGMNTEAFF. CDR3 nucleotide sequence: TGTGCCAGCAGGATTATAGGAGGGATGAACACTGAAGCTTTCTTT.

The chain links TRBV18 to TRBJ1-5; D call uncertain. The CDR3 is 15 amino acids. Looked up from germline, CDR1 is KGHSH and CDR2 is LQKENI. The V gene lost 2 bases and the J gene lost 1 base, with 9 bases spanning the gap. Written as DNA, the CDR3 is TGTGCCAGCTCACCAGTGACGGGGAGCAATCAGCCCCAGCATTTT. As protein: CASSPVTGSNQPQHF.

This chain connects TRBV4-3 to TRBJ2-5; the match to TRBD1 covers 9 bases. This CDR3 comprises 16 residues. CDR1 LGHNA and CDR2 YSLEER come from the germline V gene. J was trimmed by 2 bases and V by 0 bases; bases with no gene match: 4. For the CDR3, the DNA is TGCGCCAGCAGCCAAGATCGACAGGGGGGACAAGAGACCCAGTACTTC. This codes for CASSQDRQGGQETQYF.

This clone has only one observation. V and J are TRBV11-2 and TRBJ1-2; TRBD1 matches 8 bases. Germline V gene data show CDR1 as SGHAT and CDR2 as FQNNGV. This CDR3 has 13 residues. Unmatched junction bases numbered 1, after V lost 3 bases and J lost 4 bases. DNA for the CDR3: TGTGCCAGCAGCTTTGGACAGGGCTATGGCTACACCTTC. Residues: CASSFGQGYGYTF. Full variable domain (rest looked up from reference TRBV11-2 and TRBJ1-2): EAGVAQSPRYKIIEKRQSVAFWCNPISGHATLYWYQQILGQGPKLLIQFQNNGVVDDSQLPKDRFSAERLKGVDSTLKIQPAKLEDSAVYLCASSFGQGYGYTFGSGTRLTVV.

Written as DNA, the CDR3 is TGCGCCAGCAGCCAAGATACGAGCGTAACCCAGTACTTC. It translates to CASSQDTSVTQYF. The chain joins TRBV4-1 to TRBJ2-5, with D uncertain. This CDR3 spans 13 amino acids. In germline, CDR1 is MGHRA, CDR2 YSYEKL. Trimming removed 0 bases from V and 8 bases from J, with 10 bases in between.

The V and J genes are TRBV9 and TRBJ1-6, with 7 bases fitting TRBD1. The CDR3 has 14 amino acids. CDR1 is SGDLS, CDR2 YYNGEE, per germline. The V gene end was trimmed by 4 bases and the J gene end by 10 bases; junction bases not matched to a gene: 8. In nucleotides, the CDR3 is TGTGCCAGCAGCCGACAGGGATGGGGATCACCCCTCCACTTT. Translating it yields CASSRQGWGSPLHF. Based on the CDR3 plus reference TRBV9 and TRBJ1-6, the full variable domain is DSGVTQTPKHLITATGQRVTLRCSPRSGDLSVYWYQQSLDQGLQFLIQYYNGEERAKGNILERFSAQQFPDLHSELNLSSLELGDSALYFCASSRQGWGSPLHFGNGTRLTVT.

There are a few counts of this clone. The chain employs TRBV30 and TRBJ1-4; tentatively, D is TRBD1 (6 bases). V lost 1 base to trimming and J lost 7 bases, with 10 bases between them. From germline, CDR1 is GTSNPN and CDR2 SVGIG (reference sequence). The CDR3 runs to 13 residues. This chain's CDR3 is CAWSGTAPEKLFF. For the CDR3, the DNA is TGTGCCTGGAGTGGGACAGCCCCTGAAAAACTGTTTTTT.

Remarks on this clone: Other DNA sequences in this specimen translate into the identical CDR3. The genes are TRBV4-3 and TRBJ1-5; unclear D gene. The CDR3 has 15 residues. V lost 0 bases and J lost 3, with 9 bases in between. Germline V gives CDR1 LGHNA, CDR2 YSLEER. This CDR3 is CASSQEVGPNQPQHF. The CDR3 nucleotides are TGCGCCAGCAGCCAAGAAGTGGGCCCCAATCAGCCCCAGCATTTT.